This T cell receptor beta chain was found in a study of glioma-infiltrating T cells (dated by TCRdb to 2015 to 2016). For the wider study: Low-grade gliomas were WHO grade II oligodendrogliomas or astrocytomas, and glioblastomas were WHO grade IV tumors sampled at initial rather than recurrent diagnosis. To measure divergence between tissue and blood T-cell populations, each tissue-infiltrating repertoire was compared with the peripheral blood repertoire of the same patient. Glioma patients received dexamethasone for six or fewer days before surgery. For blood libraries, the target was about 4- to 11-fold sequencing coverage of 1 million or so peripheral T cells. TCR alpha- and beta-chain repertoires were sequenced from glioma tissue, non-neoplastic brain tissue and matched peripheral blood mononuclear cells. The paired cohort was made up of three low-grade glioma patients, 8 or 9 primary glioblastoma patients and three non-glioma patients who contributed non-neoplastic brain tissue.

About this clonotype: Its antigen remains unidentified. No base quality information exists; no much larger clone differs at one position.

Broader findings and caveats from the paper: Only a very small number of CDR3 sequences turned up in both tissue and blood, a result put down to high CDR3 diversity combined with limited sampling. VJ-independent divergence between tissue and blood was below expectation in non-neoplastic patients but above expectation in all gliomas, especially low-grade gliomas. A signature set of shared blood CDR3 motifs marked patients with low tissue-blood divergence and was depleted in highly divergent patients. Small numbers underpinned the group comparisons: several glioblastoma patients, three low-grade glioma patients and three non-neoplastic patients.

The cysteine opens and the phenylalanine closes a CDR3 of 11 amino acids. The read is trimmed to its CDR3 DNA, 33 bases read in frame from base 1. Trimming removed 3 bases from V and 12 bases from J, leaving 11 bases between the germline ends. In the germline V gene, CDR1 corresponds to MNHEY and CDR2 to SVGEGT. TCR alpha and beta CDR3 regions were amplified with the iRepertoire nested amplicon-rescue multiplex PCR (arm-PCR) platform from RNA. One-step reverse transcription and amplification used roughly 100-400 ng of tissue mRNA or PBMC total RNA as input. Following bead purification, Illumina adapters were added by a secondary multiplex PCR, and libraries between 200 and 400 bp were gel-purified. Internal 6-nucleotide barcodes were carried by the libraries and were used for demultiplexing. Sequencing of libraries was performed on an Illumina MiSeq with 2x220 or 2x250 nucleotide paired-end reads. In the paper's pipeline: Paired reads were merged using FLASH 1.2.11 and aligned with BWA-MEM to the GRCh37 human genome, and TRA and TRB reads were then extracted. For V and J assignment, an IMGT-derived reference of cassette sequences and CDR3 motifs that included pseudogenes was used. Reads were translated in three frames, and productive CDR3s were defined by a C…FGXG motif without stop codons. Unique combinations of V-J cassette pair and CDR3 amino acid sequence were defined as clonotypes. Filtering of reads was based on Hamming distance, with the threshold set by the sequence error rate of each sample in mapped regions. The public sequencing data were trimmed at Q25 with fastp and processed into clonotypes with MiXCR by TCRdb, which kept only in-frame beta chains. Rows with a matching CDR3 protein are joined into one entry that keeps the most common DNA and genes. The V and J calls come from TCRdb's annotation, not from the publication. This sample gives about 410,000 distinct CDR3 sequences in total; 35% to 45% of them show up just once. About 12% of the sample lies in the top ten.

Immediately after resection, surgical brain or tumor specimens were cryofrozen in liquid nitrogen, with peripheral blood cells collected concurrently. This TCR was sampled from a human donor with low-grade glioma or glioblastoma, undergoing nonglioma brain surgery, or in good health (not recorded which). Rearrangement joined TRBV6-2 or TRBV6-3 to TRBJ1-1; TRBD1 is a possible D gene, resting on 5 matching bases. Material for sequencing was glioma tissue, nonneoplastic brain tissue, or PBMCs (not recorded which). CDR3 sequence: CASSYQGGTFF. In nucleotides, the sequence is TGTGCCAGCAGTTATCAGGGCGGAACTTTCTTT.